This T cell receptor beta chain was profiled in a study of T cell responses to AZD1222 COVID-19 vaccine. Study observations and caveats: As reported, nearly half of all spike-specific TCRs target variant regions that are unmutated. Two doses of AZD1222 preceded a rise in Spike-specific TCR breadth and depth. The donors showed a predominance of white British ancestry and of females, with possible underestimation of clonal diversity.

The protocol was immunoSEQ multiplex PCR, while the TCRdb copy is restricted to in-frame clones and leaves out a portion. The sample consists of roughly 99,000 clones, 91% of them appearing once. As to this clone: Its antigen is unidentified.

The TCR sequence derives from an adult in good health. The sample here was peripheral blood, taken on day 0 of AZD1222 vaccination.

DNA of the CDR3: TGTGCCACCACGAGAGGCCAGCTACCCAATCAGCCCCAGCATTTT. This sequence encodes CATTRGQLPNQPQHF. The chain joins TRBV19 to TRBJ1-5, with D hard to call. The CDR3 runs to 15 residues. The germline V gene has CDR1 LNHDA and CDR2 SQIVND (reference sequence). V was cut by 10 bases and J by 3 bases, with 19 bases left in between.